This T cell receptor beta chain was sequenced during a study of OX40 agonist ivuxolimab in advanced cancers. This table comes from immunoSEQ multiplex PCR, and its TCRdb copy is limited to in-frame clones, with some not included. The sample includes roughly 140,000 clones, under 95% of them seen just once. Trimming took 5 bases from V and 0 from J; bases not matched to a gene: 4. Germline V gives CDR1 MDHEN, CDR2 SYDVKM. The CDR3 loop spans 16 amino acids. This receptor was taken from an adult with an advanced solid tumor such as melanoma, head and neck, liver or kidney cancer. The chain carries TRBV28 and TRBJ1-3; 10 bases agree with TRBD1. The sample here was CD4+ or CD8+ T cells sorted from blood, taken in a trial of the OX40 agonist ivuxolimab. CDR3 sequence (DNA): TGTGCCAGCAGTGGACAGGGGGAGAGCTCTGGAAACACCATATATTTT. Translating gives CASSGQGESSGNTIYF. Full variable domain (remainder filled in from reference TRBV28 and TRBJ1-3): DVKVTQSSRYLVKRTGEKVFLECVQDMDHENMFWYRQDPGLGLRLIYFSYDVKMKEKGDIPEGYSVSREKKERFSLILESASTNQTSMYLCASSGQGESSGNTIYFGEGSWLTVV.